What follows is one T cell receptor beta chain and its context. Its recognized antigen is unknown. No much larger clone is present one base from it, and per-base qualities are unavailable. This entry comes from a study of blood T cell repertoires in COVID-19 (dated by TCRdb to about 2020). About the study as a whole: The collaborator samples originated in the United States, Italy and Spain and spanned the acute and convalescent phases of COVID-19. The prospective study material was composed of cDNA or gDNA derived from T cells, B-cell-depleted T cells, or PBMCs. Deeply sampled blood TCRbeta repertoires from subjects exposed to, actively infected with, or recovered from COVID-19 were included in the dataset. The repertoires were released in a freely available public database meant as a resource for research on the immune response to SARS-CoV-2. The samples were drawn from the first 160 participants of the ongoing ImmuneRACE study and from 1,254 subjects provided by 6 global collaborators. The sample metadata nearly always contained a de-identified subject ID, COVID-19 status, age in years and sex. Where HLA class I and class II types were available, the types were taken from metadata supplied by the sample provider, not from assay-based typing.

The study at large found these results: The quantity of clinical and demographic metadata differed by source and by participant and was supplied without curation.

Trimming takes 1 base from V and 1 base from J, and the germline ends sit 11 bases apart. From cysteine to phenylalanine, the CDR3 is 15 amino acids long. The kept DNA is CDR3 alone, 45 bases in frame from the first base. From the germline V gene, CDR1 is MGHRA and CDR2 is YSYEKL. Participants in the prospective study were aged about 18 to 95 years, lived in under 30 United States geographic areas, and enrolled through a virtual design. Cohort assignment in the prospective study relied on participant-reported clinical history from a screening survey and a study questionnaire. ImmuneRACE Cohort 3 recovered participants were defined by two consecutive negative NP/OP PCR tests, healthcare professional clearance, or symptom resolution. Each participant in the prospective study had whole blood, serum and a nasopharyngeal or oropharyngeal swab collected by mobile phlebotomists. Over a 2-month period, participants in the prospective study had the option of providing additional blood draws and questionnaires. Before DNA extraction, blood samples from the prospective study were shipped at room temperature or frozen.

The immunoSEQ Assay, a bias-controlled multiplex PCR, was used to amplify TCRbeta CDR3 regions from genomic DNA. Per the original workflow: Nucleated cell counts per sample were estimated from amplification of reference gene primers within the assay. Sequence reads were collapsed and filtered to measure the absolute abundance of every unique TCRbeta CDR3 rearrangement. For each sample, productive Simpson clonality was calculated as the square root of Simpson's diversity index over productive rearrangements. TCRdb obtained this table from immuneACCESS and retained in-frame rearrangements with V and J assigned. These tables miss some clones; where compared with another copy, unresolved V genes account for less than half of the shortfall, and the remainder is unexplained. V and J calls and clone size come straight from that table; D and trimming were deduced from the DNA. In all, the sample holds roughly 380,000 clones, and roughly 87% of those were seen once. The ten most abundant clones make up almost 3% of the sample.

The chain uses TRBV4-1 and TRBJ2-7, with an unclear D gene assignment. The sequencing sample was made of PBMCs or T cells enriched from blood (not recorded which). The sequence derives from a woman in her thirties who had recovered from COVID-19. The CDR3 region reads CASSQGDIRSYEQYF. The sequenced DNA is TGCGCCAGCAGCCAAGGTGACATCAGGTCCTACGAGCAGTACTTC.